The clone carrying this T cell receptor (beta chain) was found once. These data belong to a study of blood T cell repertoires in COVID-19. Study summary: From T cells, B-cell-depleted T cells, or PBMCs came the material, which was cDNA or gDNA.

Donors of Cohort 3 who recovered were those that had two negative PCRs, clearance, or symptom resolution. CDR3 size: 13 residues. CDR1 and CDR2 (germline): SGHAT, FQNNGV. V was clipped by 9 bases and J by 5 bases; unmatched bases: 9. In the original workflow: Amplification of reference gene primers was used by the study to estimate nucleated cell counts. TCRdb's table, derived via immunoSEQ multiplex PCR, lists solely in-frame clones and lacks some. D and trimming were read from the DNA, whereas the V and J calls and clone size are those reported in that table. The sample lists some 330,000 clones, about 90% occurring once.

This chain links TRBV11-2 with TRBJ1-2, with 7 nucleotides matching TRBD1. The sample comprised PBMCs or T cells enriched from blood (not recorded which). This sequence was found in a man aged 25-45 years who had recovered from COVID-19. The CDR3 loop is CASNSGGGYGYTF. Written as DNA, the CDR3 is TGTGCCAGTAATTCAGGGGGAGGTTATGGCTACACCTTC.